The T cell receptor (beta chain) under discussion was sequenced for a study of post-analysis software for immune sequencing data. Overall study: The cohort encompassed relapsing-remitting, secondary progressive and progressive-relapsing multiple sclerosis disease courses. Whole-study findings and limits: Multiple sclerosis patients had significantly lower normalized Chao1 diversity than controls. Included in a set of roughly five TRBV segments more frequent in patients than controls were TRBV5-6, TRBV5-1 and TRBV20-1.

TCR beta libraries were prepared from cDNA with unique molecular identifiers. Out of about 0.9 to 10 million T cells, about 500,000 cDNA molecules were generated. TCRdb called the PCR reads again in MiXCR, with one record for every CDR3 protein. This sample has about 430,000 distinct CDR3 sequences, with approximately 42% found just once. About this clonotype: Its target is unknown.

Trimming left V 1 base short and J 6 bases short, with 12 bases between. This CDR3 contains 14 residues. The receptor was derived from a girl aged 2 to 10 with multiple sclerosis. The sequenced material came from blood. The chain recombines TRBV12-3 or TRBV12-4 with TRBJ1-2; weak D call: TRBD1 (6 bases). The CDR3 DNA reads TGTGCCAGCAGTTTAGGGACAGCTCTGGATGGCTACACCTTC. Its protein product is CASSLGTALDGYTF.